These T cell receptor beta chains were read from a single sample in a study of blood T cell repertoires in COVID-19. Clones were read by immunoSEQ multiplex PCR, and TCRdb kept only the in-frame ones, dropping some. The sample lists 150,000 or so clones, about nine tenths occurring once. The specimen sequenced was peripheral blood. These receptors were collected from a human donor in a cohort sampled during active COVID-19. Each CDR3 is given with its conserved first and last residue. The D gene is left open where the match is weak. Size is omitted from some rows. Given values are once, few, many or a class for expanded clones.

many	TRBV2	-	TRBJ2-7	TGTGCCAGCGAGAAGAGGACTCTAGGGGGAATCTCCTACGAGCAGTACTTC	CASEKRTLGGISYEQYF
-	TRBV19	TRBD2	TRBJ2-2	TGTGCCAGTACCCTAGCGGGATATCGTGGGGACACCGGGGAGCTGTTTTTT	CASTLAGYRGDTGELFF
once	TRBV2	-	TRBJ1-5	TGTGCCAGCAGGGCCCTTGGGGGGAATCAGCCCCAGCATTTT	CASRALGGNQPQHF
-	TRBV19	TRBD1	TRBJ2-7	TGTGCCAGCATAGGACAGGGGACCGAGCAGTACTTC	CASIGQGTEQYF
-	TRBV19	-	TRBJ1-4	TGTGCCACCCAGGGGTTGGCTAATGAAAAACTGTTTTTT	CATQGLANEKLFF
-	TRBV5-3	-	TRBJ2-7	TGTGCCTCGGACACAAGGGTCTATGGCGAGCAGTACTTC	CASDTRVYGEQYF
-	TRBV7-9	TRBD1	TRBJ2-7	TGTGCCAGCAGCGAGGTGGGACAGAGCTACGAGCAGTACTTC	CASSEVGQSYEQYF
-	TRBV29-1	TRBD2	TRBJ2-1	TGCAGCGTCGAAGCGGGAGGGCTTGAGCAGTTCTTC	CSVEAGGLEQFF
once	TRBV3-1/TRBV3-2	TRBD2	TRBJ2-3	TGTGCCAGCAGCCAGGAAACAACTAGCGGGGGGGAGTTTACAGATACGCAGTATTTT	CASSQETTSGGEFTDTQYF
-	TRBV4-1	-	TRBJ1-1	TGCGCCAGCAGCCCCCCACCTTCAGGGGCGAACACTGAAGCTTTCTTT	CASSPPPSGANTEAFF
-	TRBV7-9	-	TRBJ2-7	TGTGCCAGCAGCTTAGCGCGGAGAGGGGGTCCCTACGAGCAGTACTTC	CASSLARRGGPYEQYF
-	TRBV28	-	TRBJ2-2	TGTGCCAGCAGTCCAAACACCGGGGAGCTGTTTTTT	CASSPNTGELFF
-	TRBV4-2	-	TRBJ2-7	TGTGCCAGCAGCCAAGAAGGCACAGGGCAAACCTACGAGCAGTACTTC	CASSQEGTGQTYEQYF
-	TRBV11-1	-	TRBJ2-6	TGTGCCAGCAGCTTAGCGCGCCCGCGCTCTGGGGCCAACGTCCTGACTTTC	CASSLARPRSGANVLTF
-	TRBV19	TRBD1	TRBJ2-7	TGTGCCAGTAGTTTTTACCCGGGACAGGGTAACGACGAGCAGTACTTC	CASSFYPGQGNDEQYF
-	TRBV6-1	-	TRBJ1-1	TGTGCCAGCAGTGATCTGCAGGGGACTGAAGCTTTCTTT	CASSDLQGTEAFF
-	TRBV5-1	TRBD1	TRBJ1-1	TGCGCCAGCAGCCTAGGGGACAACAGGGGCACTGAAGCTTTCTTT	CASSLGDNRGTEAFF
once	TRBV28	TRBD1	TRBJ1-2	TGTGCCAGCAGTTCGACAGGGGTTAACTATGGCTACACCTTC	CASSSTGVNYGYTF
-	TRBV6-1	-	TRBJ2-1	TGTGCCAGCAGTGAAGCATCCAGGATCGGCGAGCAGTTCTTC	CASSEASRIGEQFF
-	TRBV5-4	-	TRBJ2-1	TGTGCCAGCAGCTCGGGCAATGAGCAGTTCTTC	CASSSGNEQFF
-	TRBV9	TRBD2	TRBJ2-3	TGTGCCAGCTCACCAGCGGGGGGGATTACAGATACGCAGTATTTT	CASSPAGGITDTQYF
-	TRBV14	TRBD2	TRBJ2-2	TGTGCCAGCAGCCCCTTAAGAAGGGCTAGCGGGGCAACCGGGGAGCTGTTTTTT	CASSPLRRASGATGELFF
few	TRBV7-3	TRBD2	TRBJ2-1	TGTGCCAGCAGCCCAGCGGGGGGGCATGAGCAGTTCTTC	CASSPAGGHEQFF
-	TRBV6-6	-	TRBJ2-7	TGTGCCAGCAGTAAGGGGGGGCCCTACGAGCAGTACTTC	CASSKGGPYEQYF
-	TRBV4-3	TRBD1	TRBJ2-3	TGCGCCACACCCTTCCCTGCCCGGCAGGGGGCAAACGGGGGCGCAGATACGCAGTATTTT	CATPFPARQGANGGADTQYF
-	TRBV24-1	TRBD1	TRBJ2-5	TGTGCCACCAGTGCCCCAGGGGGCGGTGAGACCCAGTACTTC	CATSAPGGGETQYF
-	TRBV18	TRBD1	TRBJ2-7	TGTGCCAGCTCCCCGGAGGGACAGGGCTACGAGCAGTACTTC	CASSPEGQGYEQYF
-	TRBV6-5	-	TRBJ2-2	TGTGCCAGCAGTTCACGTTCATCGGGAACCGGGGAGCTGTTTTTT	CASSSRSSGTGELFF
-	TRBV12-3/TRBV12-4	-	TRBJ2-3	TGTGCCAGCAGTCACACACGAAATACGCAGTATTTT	CASSHTRNTQYF
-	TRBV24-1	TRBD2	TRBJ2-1	TGTGCCACCAGTGACCCCCGGACTAGGGGCAATGAGCAGTTCTTC	CATSDPRTRGNEQFF
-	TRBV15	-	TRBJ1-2	TGTGCCACAAACTCAATACAGGGCCCACCTAACTATGGCTACACCTTC	CATNSIQGPPNYGYTF
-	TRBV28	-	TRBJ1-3	TGTGCCAGCAGAGATAGCCGGGAACTAAACACCATATATTTT	CASRDSRELNTIYF
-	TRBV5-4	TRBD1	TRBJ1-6	TGTGCCAGCAGCTTAAAGACAGGGCGCAATTCACCCCTCCACTTT	CASSLKTGRNSPLHF
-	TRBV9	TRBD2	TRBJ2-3	TGTGCCAGCAGCGTAGGAGCCCGGGGGACTAGAAGCACAGATACGCAGTATTTT	CASSVGARGTRSTDTQYF
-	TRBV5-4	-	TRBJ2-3	TGTGCCAGCAGCTCGACTAGAGGAGCAGATACGCAGTATTTT	CASSSTRGADTQYF
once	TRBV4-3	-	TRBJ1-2	TGCGCCAGCAGCCAAGATCTAAGTGGCTATGGCTACACCTTC	CASSQDLSGYGYTF
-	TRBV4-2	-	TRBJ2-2	TGTGCCAGCATTGTACCGGAGCTGGCGAACACCGGGGAGCTGTTTTTT	CASIVPELANTGELFF
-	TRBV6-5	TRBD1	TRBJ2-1	TGTGCCAGCAGACTAGACAGGGACCCCTACAATGAGCAGTTCTTC	CASRLDRDPYNEQFF
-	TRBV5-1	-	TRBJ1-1	TGCGCCAGCAGCTTTACAGGGTTGAACACTGAAGCTTTCTTT	CASSFTGLNTEAFF
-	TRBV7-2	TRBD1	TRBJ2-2	TGTGCCAGCAGCTTTGGACAGGGGGCCGGCGGGGAGCTGTTTTTT	CASSFGQGAGGELFF
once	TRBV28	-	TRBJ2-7	TGTGCCAGCAGGGAGGGCCTAGGCCTACGGGAGCAGTACTTC	CASREGLGLREQYF
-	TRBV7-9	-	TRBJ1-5	TGTGCCAGCAGCTCATCCCTTCGGGGGGATCAGCCCCAGCATTTT	CASSSSLRGDQPQHF
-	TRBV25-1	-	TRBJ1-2	TGTGCCAGCAGTGAATCGCCCCAGTCTGGCTATGGCTACACCTTC	CASSESPQSGYGYTF
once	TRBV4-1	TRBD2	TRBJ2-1	TGCGCCAGCAGCCAACGTGCGTCCGGGGGGTATTACAATGAGCAGTTCTTC	CASSQRASGGYYNEQFF
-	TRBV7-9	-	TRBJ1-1	TGTGCCAGCAGCTCACACCCCACTGAAGCTTTCTTT	CASSSHPTEAFF
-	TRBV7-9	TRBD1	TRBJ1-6	TGTGCCAGCAGCTGGACAGGGGGAAATTCACCCCTCCACTTT	CASSWTGGNSPLHF
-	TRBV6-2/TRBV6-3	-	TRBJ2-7	TGTGCCAGCAGTTACCGGGGGGCTGTTTACGAGCAGTACTTC	CASSYRGAVYEQYF
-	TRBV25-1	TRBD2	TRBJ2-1	TGTGCCAGCAGTGAATCTGCCGGAACTAGCGGGTACAATGAGCAGTTCTTC	CASSESAGTSGYNEQFF
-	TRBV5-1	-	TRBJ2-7	TGCGCCAGCAGCCCAAGGAGCGGGCCTTCCTACGAGCAGTACTTC	CASSPRSGPSYEQYF
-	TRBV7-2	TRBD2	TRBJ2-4	TGTGCCAGCAGCCCAGGGACTAGCGGGGGCGACATTCAGTACTTC	CASSPGTSGGDIQYF
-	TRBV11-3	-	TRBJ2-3	TGTGCCAGCAGCCAACGGTTACAGGTTTCCAGCACAGATACGCAGTATTTT	CASSQRLQVSSTDTQYF
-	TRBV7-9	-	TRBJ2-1	TGTGCCAGCAGCCCTTACACTGAGCAGTTCTTC	CASSPYTEQFF
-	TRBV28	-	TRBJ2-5	TGTGCCAGCAGTTCCCGGGAAGGGGGGGGCCGGATTAGGGAGACCCAGTACTTC	CASSSREGGGRIRETQYF
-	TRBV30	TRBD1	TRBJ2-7	TGTGCCTGGAGTCCCCGTAGCCGGACAGGGGATTCCTACGAGCAGTACTTC	CAWSPRSRTGDSYEQYF
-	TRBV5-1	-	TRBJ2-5	TGCGCCAGCAGCTTGGTGGTGGAGGGTCCCAACCAGTACTTC	CASSLVVEGPNQYF
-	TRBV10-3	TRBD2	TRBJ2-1	TGTGCCATCAGTGCGGGCGGGAGGTCTTACAATGAGCAGTTCTTC	CAISAGGRSYNEQFF
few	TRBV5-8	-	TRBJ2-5	TGTGCCAGCAGCGGGGGGAGGACTGGTTTACAAGAGACCCAGTACTTC	CASSGGRTGLQETQYF
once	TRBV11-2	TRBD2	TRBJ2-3	TGTGCCAGCAGCGCCGGACTAGCGGGGGACCTAGGAGATACGCAGTATTTT	CASSAGLAGDLGDTQYF
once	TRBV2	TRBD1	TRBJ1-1	TGTGCCAGCAGCCCACAGGGGGCGAGGACTGAAGCTTTCTTT	CASSPQGARTEAFF
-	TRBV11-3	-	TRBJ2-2	TGTGCCAGCAGCCTTCGCGGCACCGGGGAGCTGTTTTTT	CASSLRGTGELFF